These 15 T cell receptor beta chains were sequenced from one sample in a study of T cell changes during pregnancy in multiple sclerosis. Here immunoSEQ multiplex PCR was the method, and the copy in TCRdb shows in-frame clones only, minus some. Altogether around 45,000 clones are present, 75% to 90% being singletons, with the ten largest covering approximately 8.3%. This sample comprised CD8+ T cells from peripheral blood mononuclear cells, obtained in the second trimester of pregnancy. These receptor sequences come from a female donor with multiple sclerosis, enrolled in a pregnancy study.

The chain carries TRBV27 and TRBJ1-1, with 8 bases fitting TRBD1. The CDR3 is 15 residues long. V was pared by 5 bases and J by 1 base, with 6 bases of the junction left unmatched. CDR1 and CDR2 (germline): MNHEY, SMNVEV (reference sequence). Written as DNA, the CDR3 is TGTGCCAGCAGTCCGGGACAGGACTGGAACACTGAAGCTTTCTTT. Translating it yields CASSPGQDWNTEAFF.

The V and J genes are TRBV11-2 and TRBJ2-3; no firm D call. The CDR3 contains 12 residues. Germline CDR1 and CDR2: SGHAT and FQNNGV. V was trimmed by 6 bases and J by 6 bases, leaving 10 bases between them. This CDR3 reads CASSLVVDTQYF. DNA for the CDR3: TGTGCCAGCAGTCTAGTCGTGGATACGCAGTATTTT.

CDR3 sequence: CATSRVGVMGVSPFF. CDR3 DNA sequence: TGTGCCACCAGCAGAGTGGGTGTCATGGGCGTCTCTCCGTTCTTC. The chain uses TRBV15 and TRBJ2-1; D not resolved. Germline V gene lookup returns CDR1 LNHNV and CDR2 YYDKDF (reference sequence). V was cut by 1 base and J by 15 bases, with 22 bases left in between. The CDR3 has 15 residues.

With respect to this clone: This same CDR3 is encoded by further DNA sequences in the sample. The chain uses TRBV19 and TRBJ1-5, with D possibly matching TRBD1 (5 bases). This CDR3 has 13 amino acids. The germline CDR1 and CDR2 sequences are LNHDA and SQIVND (reference sequence). The V end lost 4 bases, the J end lost 7 bases, and 11 bases lay between the germline ends. The CDR3 here is CASSTGLGQPQHF. CDR3 coding DNA: TGTGCCAGTAGTACAGGGTTGGGGCAGCCCCAGCATTTT.

The chain combines TRBV2 with TRBJ1-2; TRBD1 might be the D (6 bases). The CDR3 is 15 residues long. Trimming took 6 bases from V and 1 from J, leaving 15 bases between them. Germline V gives CDR1 SNHLY, CDR2 FYNNEI. CDR3 in DNA: TGTGCCAGCAGCACAAGGGGGACGGTTAACTATGGCTACACCTTC. Translation: CASSTRGTVNYGYTF.

In this sample, this clone turned up a few times. The chain links TRBV9 to TRBJ2-2; unclear D gene. Germline V lookup: CDR1 SGDLS, CDR2 YYNGEE. CDR3 length equals 13 residues. With 4 bases removed from V and 5 bases from J, the gap between germline ends came to 9 bases. As DNA, the CDR3 is TGTGCCAGCAGCCTAGAAGCAACCGGGGAGCTGTTTTTT. Protein sequence: CASSLEATGELFF. The full variable domain, with the rest looked up from reference TRBV9 and TRBJ2-2, is DSGVTQTPKHLITATGQRVTLRCSPRSGDLSVYWYQQSLDQGLQFLIQYYNGEERAKGNILERFSAQQFPDLHSELNLSSLELGDSALYFCASSLEATGELFFGEGSRLTVL.

This chain joins TRBV5-6 and TRBJ1-3; D call uncertain. Per the germline V gene, CDR1 is SGHDT and CDR2 is YYEEEE. V gave up 2 bases and J gave up 12 bases, with 18 bases separating them. The CDR3 is 14 amino acids. CDR3 coding DNA: TGTGCCAGCAGCTTACGGGAAGGGCTCGTCAACATATATTTT. Amino acids: CASSLREGLVNIYF.

The chain employs TRBV7-2 and TRBJ2-5; unclear D gene. This CDR3 region has 15 residues. From germline, CDR1 is SGHTA and CDR2 FQGNSA. With 1 base removed from V and 2 bases from J, the gap between germline ends came to 11 bases. The CDR3 bases are TGTGCCAGCAGCTTAGGAAGGAGTGGGCAAGAGACCCAGTACTTC. This gives the protein CASSLGRSGQETQYF.

This chain links TRBV6-5 with TRBJ1-2; D is perhaps TRBD1 (6 bases). This CDR3 has 12 residues. The V end was cut by 7 bases, the J end by 2 bases, with 8 bases between. Germline values: CDR1 MNHEY, CDR2 SVGAGI. The CDR3 DNA sequence: TGTGCCAGCACTACAGGGAACTATGGCTACACCTTC. It translates to CASTTGNYGYTF.

This chain joins TRBV5-1 and TRBJ2-5, with D perhaps matching TRBD1 (5 bases). The CDR3 covers 14 residues. In germline, CDR1 is SGHRS, CDR2 YFSETQ. Trimming pared 0 bases from V and 1 base from J, leaving 7 bases between. The CDR3 reads CASSLETAQETQYF. CDR3 coding DNA: TGCGCCAGCAGCTTGGAGACAGCCCAAGAGACCCAGTACTTC. Together with reference TRBV5-1 and TRBJ2-5, the CDR3 gives the full variable domain: KAGVTQTPRYLIKTRGQQVTLSCSPISGHRSVSWYQQTPGQGLQFLFEYFSETQRNKGNFPGRFSGRQFSNSRSEMNVSTLELGDSALYLCASSLETAQETQYFGPGTRLLVL.

The V call is TRBV7-8, the J call TRBJ1-2; possible D gene TRBD1, 5 bases. V gave up 4 bases and J gave up 3 bases, with 15 bases separating them. The CDR3 spans 15 residues. Germline V gene lookup returns CDR1 SGHVS and CDR2 FQNEAQ. DNA of the CDR3: TGTGCCAGCAGCTCCCAGACAGACACGGACTATGGCTACACCTTC. Encoded protein: CASSSQTDTDYGYTF. Combining the CDR3 with reference TRBV7-8 and TRBJ1-2 gives the whole variable domain GAGVSQSPRYKVAKRGQDVALRCDPISGHVSLFWYQQALGQGPEFLTYFQNEAQLDKSGLPSDRFFAERPEGSVSTLKIQRTQQEDSAVYLCASSSQTDTDYGYTFGSGTRLTVV.

V gene TRBV6-1 combines with J gene TRBJ2-3, with D perhaps matching TRBD2 (6 bases). Germline-derived CDR1 and CDR2 are MNHNS and SASEGT. V shed 7 bases and J shed 3 bases, with 17 bases lying between them. This CDR3 is built from 15 residues. The CDR3 sequence is CASTVSGVRTDTQYF. The CDR3 DNA reads TGTGCCAGCACTGTGTCGGGGGTTAGGACAGATACGCAGTATTTT.

The chain combines TRBV11-2 with TRBJ1-2; D is unclear. This CDR3 contains 15 residues. V shed 1 base and J shed 8 bases, with 17 bases lying between them. Germline CDR1 reads SGHAT; CDR2 reads FQNNGV. This CDR3 is CASSLGQTYSRGYTF. The CDR3 DNA reads as TGTGCCAGCAGCTTAGGCCAGACCTACAGCAGGGGCTACACCTTC.

V gene TRBV7-9 combines with J gene TRBJ2-2; D is ambiguous. V dropped 8 bases and J dropped 1 base, with 8 bases sitting between them. Germline V lookup: CDR1 SEHNR, CDR2 FQNEAQ (reference sequence). This CDR3 spans 13 amino acids. As DNA, the CDR3 is TGTGCCAGCGCCCCGGGGAACACCGGGGAGCTGTTTTTT. Its protein is CASAPGNTGELFF.

The V call is TRBV13, the J call TRBJ1-1; D possibly corresponds to TRBD1 (6 bases). CDR1 PRHDT and CDR2 FYEKMQ come from the germline V gene (reference sequence). V dropped 8 bases and J dropped 4 bases, with 17 bases sitting between them. The length of the CDR3 is 14 residues. The CDR3 loop reads CASGVGGSGTEAFF. The CDR3 region has the DNA TGTGCCAGCGGGGTTGGGGGCTCGGGCACTGAAGCTTTCTTT.